This TCR beta chain was captured by sequencing in a study of cytomegalovirus exposure and HLA in healthy donors. Study in general: As an earlier analysis found, about 179 million T cells yielded about 120 million unique TCR beta sequences.

Researchers ran the PCR with 60 Vbeta and 13 Jbeta primers. Libraries were prepared by immunoSEQ multiplex PCR; TCRdb keeps only in-frame clonotypes and omits some of them. Counted here are some 91,000 clones, about 89% occurring once; the ten biggest clones make up over 8.5%. Study-level points and caveats: CMV serostatus was the sole immune exposure information available. In vitro work confirmed that a few CMV-associated chains recognize CMV antigens.

The CDR3 has 14 residues. The V end was cut by 4 bases, the J end by 0 bases, with 11 bases between. The germline V gene encodes CDR1 GTSNPN and CDR2 SVGIG (reference sequence). Concerning this clone itself: The antigen is undetermined.

Sequencing was performed on PBMCs. The chain uses TRBV30 and TRBJ2-3; no clear D gene. This receptor was obtained from a man aged 25 to 40 in good health and CMV-seropositive. The CDR3 region has the DNA TGTGCCTGGAAGTCGCGGCTTAGCACAGATACGCAGTATTTT. Translated, it gives CAWKSRLSTDTQYF.